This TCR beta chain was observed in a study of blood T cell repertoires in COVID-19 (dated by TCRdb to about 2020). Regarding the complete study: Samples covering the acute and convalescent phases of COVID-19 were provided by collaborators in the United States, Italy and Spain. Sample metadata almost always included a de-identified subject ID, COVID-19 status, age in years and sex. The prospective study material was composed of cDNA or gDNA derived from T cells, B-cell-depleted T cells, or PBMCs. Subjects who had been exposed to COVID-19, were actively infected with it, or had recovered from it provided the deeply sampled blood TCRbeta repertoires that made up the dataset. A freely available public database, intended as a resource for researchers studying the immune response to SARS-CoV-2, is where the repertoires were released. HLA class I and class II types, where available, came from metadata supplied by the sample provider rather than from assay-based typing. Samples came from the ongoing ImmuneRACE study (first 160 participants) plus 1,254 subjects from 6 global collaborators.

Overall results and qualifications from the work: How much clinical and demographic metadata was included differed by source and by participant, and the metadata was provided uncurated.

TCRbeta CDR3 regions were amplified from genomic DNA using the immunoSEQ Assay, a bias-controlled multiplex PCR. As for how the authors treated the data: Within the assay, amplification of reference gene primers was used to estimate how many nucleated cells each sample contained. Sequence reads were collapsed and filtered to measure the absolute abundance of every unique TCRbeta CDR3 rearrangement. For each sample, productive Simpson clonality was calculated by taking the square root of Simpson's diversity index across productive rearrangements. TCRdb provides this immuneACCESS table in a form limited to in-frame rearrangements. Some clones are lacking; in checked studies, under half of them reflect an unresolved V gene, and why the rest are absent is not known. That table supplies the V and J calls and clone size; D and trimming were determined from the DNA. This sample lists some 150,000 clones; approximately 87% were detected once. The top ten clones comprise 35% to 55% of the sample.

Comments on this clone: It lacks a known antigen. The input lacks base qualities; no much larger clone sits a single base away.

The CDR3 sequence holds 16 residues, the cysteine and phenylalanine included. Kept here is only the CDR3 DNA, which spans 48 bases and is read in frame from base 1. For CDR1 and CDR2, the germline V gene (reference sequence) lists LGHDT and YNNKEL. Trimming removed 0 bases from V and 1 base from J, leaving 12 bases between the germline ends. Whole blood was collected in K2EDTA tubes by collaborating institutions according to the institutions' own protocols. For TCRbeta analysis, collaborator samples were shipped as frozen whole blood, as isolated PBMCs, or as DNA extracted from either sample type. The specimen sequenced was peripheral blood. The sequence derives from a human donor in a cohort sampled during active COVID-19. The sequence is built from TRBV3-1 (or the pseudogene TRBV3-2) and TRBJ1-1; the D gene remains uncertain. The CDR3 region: CASSQDRGVTNTEAFF. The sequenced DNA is TGTGCCAGCAGCCAAGACCGGGGAGTAACGAACACTGAAGCTTTCTTT.